This TCR beta chain was captured in a study of blood T cell repertoires in COVID-19. Turning to the study itself: Sources were T cells, B-cell-depleted T cells, or PBMCs; the material itself was cDNA or gDNA.

In the original processing: Researchers report that nucleated cell counts were estimated from reference gene primer amplification. TCRdb keeps only in-frame clones here, not all; method: immunoSEQ multiplex PCR. Clone size and the V and J calls come from that table; the DNA yielded D and trimming. The data hold a few hundred thousand clones, with 88% observed a single time. This CDR3 is 13 amino acids long. V shed 5 bases and J shed 6 bases, with 11 bases lying between them. Germline V lookup: CDR1 SGHAT, CDR2 FQNNGV. Participant-reported clinical history was the basis for cohort assignment. A PCR-confirmed or clinician-diagnosed COVID-19 case had contacted exposed participants within 2 weeks of entry.

The sequence derives from a woman in her 30s who had been exposed to COVID-19. What was sequenced was PBMCs or T cells enriched from blood (not recorded which). The rearrangement uses TRBV11-2 and TRBJ1-5; D gene unclear. In DNA form, the CDR3 reads TGTGCCAGCAGCGTCTCGAGTCTTCAGCCCCAGCATTTT. Translation: CASSVSSLQPQHF. The full variable domain, its missing parts supplied by reference TRBV11-2 and TRBJ1-5, is EAGVAQSPRYKIIEKRQSVAFWCNPISGHATLYWYQQILGQGPKLLIQFQNNGVVDDSQLPKDRFSAERLKGVDSTLKIQPAKLEDSAVYLCASSVSSLQPQHFGDGTRLSIL.